Listed below are T cell receptor beta chains from one sample, sequenced in a study of blood T cell repertoires in COVID-19. Repertoires were generated with immunoSEQ multiplex PCR, while TCRdb's copy carries only in-frame clones and drops some. The table has a few hundred thousand clones, 82% seen once. Material: peripheral blood. Receptor source: a woman aged 70-85 years with COVID-19, enrolled during active disease. The CDR3 runs from the conserved cysteine through the conserved F or W. Each record gives: V gene, clone size, D gene, J gene, CDR3 protein, CDR3 DNA. D genes are given only for firm matches. Only part of the rows carry a size: once, few, many, or a class if the clone is expanded.

v_gene: TRBV3-1/TRBV3-2; abundance: -; d_gene: TRBD1; j_gene: TRBJ2-1; CDR3aa: CASSQGTGGRNEQFF; CDR3nt: TGTGCCAGCAGCCAAGGGACAGGGGGCAGGAATGAGCAGTTCTTC
v_gene: TRBV2; abundance: -; d_gene: TRBD1; j_gene: TRBJ1-5; CDR3aa: CASSEGDRGPQPQHF; CDR3nt: TGTGCCAGCAGTGAGGGGGACAGGGGGCCTCAGCCCCAGCATTTT
v_gene: TRBV7-8; abundance: -; d_gene: TRBD2; j_gene: TRBJ2-5; CDR3aa: CASRLAPGLGQETQYF; CDR3nt: TGTGCCAGCAGACTAGCCCCGGGACTAGGCCAAGAGACCCAGTACTTC
v_gene: TRBV6-2/TRBV6-3; abundance: -; d_gene: -; j_gene: TRBJ2-3; CDR3aa: CASSYDGRANTERDTDTQYF; CDR3nt: TGTGCCAGCAGTTACGATGGAAGGGCGAACACAGAACGGGACACAGATACGCAGTATTTT
v_gene: TRBV27; abundance: -; d_gene: TRBD2; j_gene: TRBJ2-2; CDR3aa: CASSLAGGRGITGELFF; CDR3nt: TGTGCCAGCAGTTTGGCGGGAGGAAGGGGTATCACCGGGGAGCTGTTTTTT
v_gene: TRBV27; abundance: -; d_gene: TRBD1; j_gene: TRBJ2-7; CDR3aa: CASSSFGTGPYEQYF; CDR3nt: TGTGCCAGCAGTTCCTTTGGGACAGGCCCCTACGAGCAGTACTTC
v_gene: TRBV6-2/TRBV6-3; abundance: -; d_gene: TRBD1; j_gene: TRBJ1-1; CDR3aa: CASSYPIQGGKGNTEAFF; CDR3nt: TGTGCCAGCAGTTATCCGATCCAGGGGGGAAAGGGGAACACTGAAGCTTTCTTT
v_gene: TRBV28; abundance: -; d_gene: -; j_gene: TRBJ2-2; CDR3aa: CASSTETPSYTGELFF; CDR3nt: TGTGCCAGCAGTACCGAGACACCCTCTTACACCGGGGAGCTGTTTTTT
v_gene: TRBV12-3/TRBV12-4; abundance: -; d_gene: -; j_gene: TRBJ1-2; CDR3aa: CASSLGSRGYTF; CDR3nt: TGTGCCAGCAGTTTGGGGAGCCGTGGCTACACCTTC
v_gene: TRBV19; abundance: -; d_gene: -; j_gene: TRBJ2-6; CDR3aa: CASRLGVGANVLTF; CDR3nt: TGTGCCAGTAGATTAGGGGTCGGGGCCAACGTCCTGACTTTC
v_gene: TRBV28; abundance: -; d_gene: -; j_gene: TRBJ1-1; CDR3aa: CASSPSGQGMNTEAFF; CDR3nt: TGTGCCAGCAGTCCCAGTGGGCAGGGCATGAACACTGAAGCTTTCTTT
v_gene: TRBV3-1/TRBV3-2; abundance: once; d_gene: -; j_gene: TRBJ1-2; CDR3aa: CASSLRGENYGYTF; CDR3nt: TGTGCCAGCAGCCTCAGGGGTGAAAACTATGGCTACACCTTC
v_gene: TRBV5-1; abundance: -; d_gene: -; j_gene: TRBJ1-1; CDR3aa: CASSLVAGMGTEAFF; CDR3nt: TGCGCCAGCAGCTTGGTCGCGGGGATGGGCACTGAAGCTTTCTTT
v_gene: TRBV30; abundance: -; d_gene: TRBD2; j_gene: TRBJ2-2; CDR3aa: CAWTPGLAGVGTGELFF; CDR3nt: TGTGCCTGGACTCCCGGGCTAGCGGGAGTTGGAACCGGGGAGCTGTTTTTT
v_gene: TRBV6-5; abundance: -; d_gene: TRBD1; j_gene: TRBJ1-2; CDR3aa: CASSLDRGGYGYTF; CDR3nt: TGTGCCAGCAGTTTAGACAGGGGTGGCTATGGCTACACCTTC
v_gene: TRBV7-6; abundance: few; d_gene: -; j_gene: TRBJ2-3; CDR3aa: CASSLRTRGGNTQYF; CDR3nt: TGTGCCAGCAGCTTACGTACGAGAGGGGGAAATACGCAGTATTTT
v_gene: TRBV7-9; abundance: -; d_gene: -; j_gene: TRBJ1-1; CDR3aa: CASSPTTGLNTEAFF; CDR3nt: TGTGCCAGCAGCCCGACGACAGGCCTTAACACTGAAGCTTTCTTT
v_gene: TRBV29-1; abundance: -; d_gene: -; j_gene: TRBJ1-2; CDR3aa: CSAGDNRVNYGYTF; CDR3nt: TGCAGCGCTGGGGATAACAGGGTCAACTATGGCTACACCTTC
v_gene: TRBV10-3; abundance: -; d_gene: -; j_gene: TRBJ2-3; CDR3aa: CATGAGDGDTQYF; CDR3nt: TGTGCCACAGGGGCGGGAGATGGAGATACGCAGTATTTT
v_gene: TRBV10-2; abundance: -; d_gene: TRBD2; j_gene: TRBJ2-1; CDR3aa: CASGGGRWNEQFF; CDR3nt: TGCGCCAGCGGTGGCGGGAGATGGAATGAGCAGTTCTTC
v_gene: TRBV7-2; abundance: -; d_gene: TRBD2; j_gene: TRBJ2-7; CDR3aa: CASSFRLAGGFSYEQYF; CDR3nt: TGTGCCAGCAGCTTTCGATTAGCGGGAGGGTTTTCCTACGAGCAGTACTTC
v_gene: TRBV15; abundance: once; d_gene: TRBD1; j_gene: TRBJ1-2; CDR3aa: CATSRGQGGIYGYTF; CDR3nt: TGTGCCACCAGCAGGGGACAGGGGGGGATCTATGGCTACACCTTC
v_gene: TRBV29-1; abundance: -; d_gene: -; j_gene: TRBJ1-2; CDR3aa: CSVEGGGKGGYTF; CDR3nt: TGCAGCGTTGAAGGTGGAGGGAAAGGAGGCTACACCTTC
v_gene: TRBV19; abundance: -; d_gene: -; j_gene: TRBJ2-7; CDR3aa: CASSIGPGTGTREQYF; CDR3nt: TGTGCCAGTAGTATAGGACCCGGGACTGGGACCCGCGAGCAGTACTTC
v_gene: TRBV6-2/TRBV6-3; abundance: few; d_gene: -; j_gene: TRBJ2-1; CDR3aa: CASSSHLLGNNEQFF; CDR3nt: TGTGCCAGCAGTTCGCACCTACTCGGGAACAATGAGCAGTTCTTC
v_gene: TRBV11-2; abundance: -; d_gene: -; j_gene: TRBJ1-5; CDR3aa: CASSLGPSGNQPQHF; CDR3nt: TGTGCCAGCAGCTTAGGCCCTTCGGGCAATCAGCCCCAGCATTTT
v_gene: TRBV29-1; abundance: -; d_gene: -; j_gene: TRBJ2-5; CDR3aa: CSTRQADPQYF; CDR3nt: TGCAGCACCAGACAGGCTGATCCCCAGTACTTC
v_gene: TRBV27; abundance: -; d_gene: -; j_gene: TRBJ1-1; CDR3aa: CASSLWSREAEAFF; CDR3nt: TGTGCCAGCAGTTTATGGAGCCGGGAGGCTGAAGCTTTCTTT
v_gene: TRBV25-1; abundance: -; d_gene: TRBD1; j_gene: TRBJ1-2; CDR3aa: CASSPRQGGGYTF; CDR3nt: TGTGCCAGCAGTCCTAGACAGGGTGGGGGCTACACCTTC
v_gene: TRBV28; abundance: -; d_gene: -; j_gene: TRBJ2-1; CDR3aa: CASSPGGATYNEQFF; CDR3nt: TGTGCCAGCAGCCCTGGTGGGGCGACCTACAATGAGCAGTTCTTC
v_gene: TRBV18; abundance: -; d_gene: TRBD1; j_gene: TRBJ1-3; CDR3aa: CASSPIRGPDTIYF; CDR3nt: TGTGCCAGCTCACCAATAAGGGGGCCGGACACCATATATTTT
v_gene: TRBV6-5; abundance: -; d_gene: -; j_gene: TRBJ1-1; CDR3aa: CASSYPGGSPEAFF; CDR3nt: TGTGCCAGCAGTTACCCCGGGGGGTCCCCTGAAGCTTTCTTT
v_gene: TRBV28; abundance: -; d_gene: -; j_gene: TRBJ1-3; CDR3aa: CASSPKTGTRSGNTIYF; CDR3nt: TGTGCCAGCAGTCCAAAAACCGGGACACGCTCTGGAAACACCATATATTTT
v_gene: TRBV21-1; abundance: few; d_gene: -; j_gene: TRBJ1-4; CDR3aa: CASSKAQGPATNEKLFF; CDR3nt: TGTGCCAGCAGCAAAGCGCAGGGTCCCGCTACTAATGAAAAACTGTTTTTT
v_gene: TRBV28; abundance: -; d_gene: -; j_gene: TRBJ2-3; CDR3aa: CASSSAGLTDTQYF; CDR3nt: TGTGCCAGCAGTTCGGCAGGGCTGACAGATACGCAGTATTTT
v_gene: TRBV10-1; abundance: -; d_gene: -; j_gene: TRBJ1-1; CDR3aa: CASSEPGMNTEAFF; CDR3nt: TGCGCCAGCAGTGAGCCAGGAATGAACACTGAAGCTTTCTTT
v_gene: TRBV7-2; abundance: few; d_gene: -; j_gene: TRBJ1-5; CDR3aa: CASGERGQPQHF; CDR3nt: TGTGCCAGTGGGGAGCGCGGTCAGCCCCAGCATTTT